Shown below are 21 T cell receptor beta chains from a single sample sequenced in a study of T cell responses to AZD1222 COVID-19 vaccine. Measured with immunoSEQ multiplex PCR; TCRdb has only the in-frame clones, and not every one. The repertoire consists of around 120,000 clones, with around 92% occurring once and the leading ten covering 13% to 15%. The source was peripheral blood, collected on day 0 of AZD1222 vaccination. The receptors shown here come from an adult in good health.

The chain uses TRBV27 and TRBJ1-1, with D maybe TRBD1 (6 bases). V gave up 7 bases and J gave up 3 bases, with 18 bases separating them. The CDR3 contains 15 residues. Germline CDR1 is MNHEY and CDR2 is SMNVEV (reference sequence). This CDR3 is CASNFAGPGDTEAFF. DNA for the CDR3: TGTGCCAGCAATTTTGCCGGGCCAGGGGACACTGAAGCTTTCTTT.

The chain couples TRBV4-3 to TRBJ2-1; 8 bases fit TRBD2. From germline, CDR1 is LGHNA and CDR2 YSLEER. This CDR3 has 14 amino acids. Trimming at V came to 5 bases and at J to 4 bases, leaving 4 bases not matched to a gene. The CDR3 loop is CASSRLARYNEQFF. In nucleotides, the CDR3 is TGCGCCAGCAGCAGACTAGCGCGGTACAATGAGCAGTTCTTC.

V usage is TRBV6-5 and J usage is TRBJ1-2; 7 nucleotides line up with TRBD1. CDR3 length equals 15 residues. The V and J ends lost 7 bases and 5 bases, in that order; junction bases with no gene match: 13. CDR1 is MNHEY and CDR2 is SVGAGI in the germline V gene. The DNA of the CDR3 is TGTGCCAGCATATCGGCAAACAGGGGATGGTATGGCTACACCTTC. This codes for CASISANRGWYGYTF.

This clone appeared a few times. The chain recombines TRBV4-3 with TRBJ1-3; D gene unclear. The CDR3 is 15 residues long. CDR1 LGHNA and CDR2 YSLEER come from the germline V gene. The V and J ends lost 1 base and 2 bases respectively, with 9 bases between them. The CDR3 nucleotides read TGCGCCAGCAGCCAAGGCGCTGACCCTGGAAACACCATATATTTT. This encodes CASSQGADPGNTIYF.

V is TRBV12-5 and J is TRBJ2-7, with D possibly TRBD2 on 6 matching bases. This CDR3 spans 14 amino acids. Trimming pared 1 base from V and 3 bases from J, leaving 10 bases between. Germline CDR1 reads LGHNT; CDR2 reads FRNRAP. The CDR3: CASGLGGTFYEQYF. Written as DNA, the CDR3 is TGTGCTAGTGGTTTGGGAGGGACTTTCTACGAGCAGTACTTC.

V is TRBV19 and J is TRBJ2-7; D not resolved. Germline V gene data show CDR1 as LNHDA and CDR2 as SQIVND (reference sequence). The CDR3 consists of 14 residues. V dropped 1 base and J dropped 6 bases, with 13 bases sitting between them. The CDR3 coding sequence is TGTGCCAGTAGTATAGGGGCCCGCTCGGGCGAGCAGTACTTC. Protein: CASSIGARSGEQYF. Supplemented by reference TRBV19 and TRBJ2-7, the full variable domain reads DGGITQSPKYLFRKEGQNVTLSCEQNLNHDAMYWYRQDPGQGLRLIYYSQIVNDFQKGDIAEGYSVSREKKESFPLTVTSAQKNPTAFYLCASSIGARSGEQYFGPGTRLTVT.

V usage is TRBV9 and J usage is TRBJ1-1, with TRBD1 as a possible D gene (6 bases). The CDR3 has 14 residues. V was clipped by 4 bases and J by 5 bases, with 15 bases between them. CDR1 SGDLS and CDR2 YYNGEE come from the germline V gene. The DNA for the CDR3 is TGTGCCAGCAGCCCGGGGGGGCCAGGGACTGAAGCTTTCTTT. Protein product: CASSPGGPGTEAFF.

The rearrangement links TRBV5-5 to TRBJ2-7, with D tentatively TRBD1 (5 bases). The ends were cut back, 0 bases at V and 2 bases at J, with 12 bases in the middle. The CDR3 is 15 residues long. Germline CDR1 SGHKS, CDR2 YYEKEE (reference sequence). The CDR3 DNA follows: TGTGCCAGCAGCTTGGTGGCAGGGTTTACCTACGAGCAGTACTTC. Its translation: CASSLVAGFTYEQYF. Drawing the rest from reference TRBV5-5 and TRBJ2-7, the complete variable domain is DAGVTQSPTHLIKTRGQQVTLRCSPISGHKSVSWYQQVLGQGPQFIFQYYEKEERGRGNFPDRFSARQFPNYSSELNVNALLLGDSALYLCASSLVAGFTYEQYFGPGTRLTVT.

The chain carries TRBV7-9 and TRBJ2-1; D gene uncertain. V was pared by 5 bases and J by 5 bases, with 7 bases between. Germline CDR1 reads SEHNR; CDR2 reads FQNEAQ (reference sequence). The CDR3 has 12 amino acids. The CDR3 sequence is CASSRSDNEQFF. The CDR3 region has the DNA TGTGCCAGCAGCCGTTCTGACAATGAGCAGTTCTTC. Drawing the rest from reference TRBV7-9 and TRBJ2-1, the complete variable domain is DTGVSQNPRHKITKRGQNVTFRCDPISEHNRLYWYRQTLGQGPEFLTYFQNEAQLEKSRLLSDRFSAERPKGSFSTLEIQRTEQGDSAMYLCASSRSDNEQFFGPGTRLTVL.

V usage is TRBV7-9 and J usage is TRBJ1-2; 7 bases match TRBD1. The CDR3 has 14 residues. CDR1 is SEHNR and CDR2 is FQNEAQ in the germline V gene (reference sequence). The V segment lost 2 bases and the J segment 4 bases; nucleotides outside the gene matches: 4. The CDR3 here is CASSLSGTAYGYTF. CDR3 bases: TGTGCCAGCAGCTTATCCGGGACAGCCTATGGCTACACCTTC.

The genes are TRBV3-1 (or the pseudogene TRBV3-2) and TRBJ1-2; no reliable D call. CDR3 length equals 17 residues. Germline V gene lookup returns CDR1 LGHDT and CDR2 YNNKEL (reference sequence). Trimming shortened V by 0 bases and J by 0 bases, and 14 bases separated the two germline ends. Here the CDR3 reads CASSQELTTDPNYGYTF. CDR3 nucleotides: TGTGCCAGCAGCCAAGAGCTGACGACGGATCCTAACTATGGCTACACCTTC.

Details on this clone: The sample has other DNA sequences that encode this CDR3 too. The chain combines TRBV3-1 (or the pseudogene TRBV3-2) with TRBJ2-2; possible D gene TRBD1, 6 bases. The CDR3 sequence is 20 residues long. CDR1 and CDR2 (germline): LGHDT, YNNKEL (reference sequence). Trimming pared 1 base from V and 5 bases from J, leaving 26 bases between. The CDR3: CASSQAHHRKQGLGTGELFF. CDR3 nucleotide sequence: TGTGCCAGCAGCCAAGCCCACCATCGAAAACAGGGTTTGGGAACCGGGGAGCTGTTTTTT.

The CDR3 nucleotides read TGTGCCAGCAGCCCAATGTTCGGATTATCTGGAAACACCATATATTTT. It specifies CASSPMFGLSGNTIYF. This sequence joins TRBV11-2 and TRBJ1-3; no clear D. Germline CDR1 SGHAT, CDR2 FQNNGV. The CDR3 is 16 residues long. V lost 5 bases and J lost 1, with 15 bases in between. The full variable domain, rest sourced from reference TRBV11-2 and TRBJ1-3, is EAGVAQSPRYKIIEKRQSVAFWCNPISGHATLYWYQQILGQGPKLLIQFQNNGVVDDSQLPKDRFSAERLKGVDSTLKIQPAKLEDSAVYLCASSPMFGLSGNTIYFGEGSWLTVV.

This clone has a handful of counts. The CDR3 reads CASRPAGDWPKGRYTF. The CDR3 DNA reads TGTGCCAGCAGACCGGCGGGGGACTGGCCTAAGGGACGGTACACCTTC. The chain is built from TRBV5-6 and TRBJ1-2, with TRBD1 as a possible D gene (5 bases). CDR1 and CDR2 (germline): SGHDT, YYEEEE. The V and J ends lost 5 bases and 11 bases respectively, with 28 bases between them. The CDR3 sequence is 16 residues long.

The J gene is TRBJ2-3, the V gene TRBV7-9, with no clear D. The CDR3 sequence is 13 residues long. V lost 2 bases to trimming and J lost 6 bases, with 9 bases between them. CDR1 is SEHNR and CDR2 is FQNEAQ in the germline V gene (reference sequence). The CDR3 bases are TGTGCCAGCAGCTTATTTGGTACGGATACGCAGTATTTT. It encodes CASSLFGTDTQYF. The full variable domain, its missing parts supplied by reference TRBV7-9 and TRBJ2-3, is DTGVSQNPRHKITKRGQNVTFRCDPISEHNRLYWYRQTLGQGPEFLTYFQNEAQLEKSRLLSDRFSAERPKGSFSTLEIQRTEQGDSAMYLCASSLFGTDTQYFGPGTRLTVL.

This clone was counted once. The chain links TRBV4-3 to TRBJ2-2, with no clear D. This CDR3 has 10 amino acids. Per the germline V gene, CDR1 is LGHNA and CDR2 is YSLEER. Trimming left V 8 bases short and J 5 bases short, with 3 bases between. CDR3 in DNA: TGCGCCAGCTGTACCGGGGAGCTGTTTTTT. It specifies CASCTGELFF.

V is TRBV28 and J is TRBJ1-5; the D gene is possibly TRBD1 (6 bases). Between the trimmed V and J ends, which lost 3 bases and 1 base, there was a span of 13 bases. Germline V CDR1 and CDR2: MDHEN, SYDVKM. CDR3 length: 16 amino acids. The CDR3: CASSLRPGTSNQPQHF. Here the CDR3 DNA reads TGTGCCAGCAGTTTGCGCCCCGGGACAAGCAATCAGCCCCAGCATTTT.

This clone showed up just once. This rearrangement joins TRBV28 to TRBJ1-4, with D tentatively TRBD1 (5 bases). Germline lookup yields CDR1 MDHEN and CDR2 SYDVKM. Deletions cut 5 bases from V and 7 bases from J, with 11 bases between. This CDR3 comprises 13 residues. The CDR3 DNA sequence: TGTGCCAGCAGTCCGGGACTGCGTGAAAAACTGTTTTTT. This gives the protein CASSPGLREKLFF.

This rearrangement joins TRBV24-1 to TRBJ2-1; 7 nucleotides line up with TRBD1. This CDR3 region has 15 residues. Unmatched junction bases numbered 2, after V lost 4 bases and J lost 0 bases. Germline CDR1 reads KGHDR; CDR2 reads SFDVKD. CDR3 DNA: TGTGCCACCAGTGAAGGGACAGACTCCTACAATGAGCAGTTCTTC. Residues: CATSEGTDSYNEQFF.

V usage is TRBV19 and J usage is TRBJ2-1, with D perhaps TRBD1 or TRBD2 (6 bases each). The CDR3 length is 15 residues. Germline-derived CDR1 and CDR2 are LNHDA and SQIVND (reference sequence). V shed 5 bases and J shed 5 bases, with 16 bases lying between them. The CDR3 nucleotides are TGTGCCAGTAGTCCCAGGAGGGGGGAGGACAATGAGCAGTTCTTC. This gives the protein CASSPRRGEDNEQFF.

V and J are TRBV6-4 and TRBJ2-1, with D maybe TRBD2 (7 bases). V was shortened by 4 bases and J by 7 bases, with 14 bases between the two germline ends. Per germline, CDR1 MRHNA and CDR2 SNTAGT. This CDR3 is built from 14 residues. The CDR3 nucleotides are TGTGCCAGCAGTGTGGGAGGGGGAGGAAATGAGCAGTTCTTC. Protein product: CASSVGGGGNEQFF.